What follows are 27 T cell receptor beta chains derived from one specimen sequenced in a study of siplizumab effects on memory and regulatory T cells. Responder and stimulator cells in the mixed lymphocyte reaction were cultured together for more than five days at 37°C. TCRdb's copy holds only in-frame clones and misses some; the assay was immunoSEQ multiplex PCR. The sample includes fewer than 20,000 clones, 40% to 55% of them seen just once. These TCRs are of unknown antigen specificity. The sequenced sample consisted of CFSE-low (dividing) CD4+ T cells sorted from an allogeneic mixed lymphocyte reaction. The receptors derive from a human donor in good health; the cells came from an allogeneic mixed lymphocyte reaction.

The chain recombines TRBV6-1 with TRBJ2-2; 8 nucleotides align to TRBD1. Germline CDR1 and CDR2: MNHNS and SASEGT. The CDR3 runs to 14 residues. After removal of 4 bases from V and 5 bases from J, the junction contained 3 bases not matched to a gene. The DNA for the CDR3 is TGTGCCAGCAGTGTAACAGGGGGAACCGGGGAGCTGTTTTTT. Translating gives CASSVTGGTGELFF.

This clone was observed many times. This sequence joins TRBV2 and TRBJ1-6, with 9 bases fitting TRBD1. Germline V gives CDR1 SNHLY, CDR2 FYNNEI. This CDR3 has 14 amino acids. Trimming at V came to 9 bases and at J to 10 bases, leaving 10 bases not matched to a gene. CDR3: CASQGTGKGSPLHF. The CDR3 bases are TGTGCCAGTCAAGGGACAGGGAAAGGGTCACCCCTCCACTTT.

The gene calls are TRBV2 and TRBJ1-5; D might be TRBD1 (5 bases). The CDR3 totals 14 residues. From germline, CDR1 is SNHLY and CDR2 FYNNEI. V lost 5 bases and J lost 6, with 14 bases in between. CDR3 in DNA: TGTGCCAGCAGTTTGGGGGGGGTAGGTCAGCCCCAGCATTTT. It is translated as CASSLGGVGQPQHF. Drawing the rest from reference TRBV2 and TRBJ1-5, the complete variable domain is EPEVTQTPSHQVTQMGQEVILRCVPISNHLYFYWYRQILGQKVEFLVSFYNNEISEKSEIFDDQFSVERPDGSNFTLKIRSTKLEDSAMYFCASSLGGVGQPQHFGDGTRLSIL.

This rearrangement joins TRBV6-5 to TRBJ2-7; 7 bases are a match to TRBD1. The CDR3 is made up of 14 amino acids. The V segment lost 1 base and the J segment 1 base; nucleotides outside the gene matches: 1. Germline lookup yields CDR1 MNHEY and CDR2 SVGAGI. CDR3 region: CASSYYRGSYEQYF. Here the CDR3 DNA reads TGTGCCAGCAGTTACTACAGGGGTTCCTACGAGCAGTACTTC.

The chain joins TRBV6-5 to TRBJ2-7; no clear D gene. Germline V lookup: CDR1 MNHEY, CDR2 SVGAGI. Deletions cut 9 bases from V and 5 bases from J, with 17 bases between. The CDR3 contains 13 residues. The CDR3 region is CARKGLELHEQYF. CDR3 DNA: TGTGCCAGAAAGGGATTAGAGTTGCACGAGCAGTACTTC.

By sample fraction, this clone is medium-sized. The rearrangement joins TRBV10-3 to TRBJ1-5; 10 bases agree with TRBD1. The CDR3 covers 19 residues. CDR1 is ENHRY, CDR2 SYGVKD, per germline. V shed 7 bases, J shed 8 bases, and the junction held 23 bases outside the gene matches. CDR3 residues: CAITLKPPGQGIRREPQHF. The CDR3 DNA follows: TGTGCCATCACCCTGAAACCACCGGGACAGGGGATTCGTCGGGAGCCCCAGCATTTT.

V usage is TRBV18 and J usage is TRBJ2-3; 8 nucleotides align to TRBD2. Germline CDR1 KGHSH, CDR2 LQKENI. Trimming at V came to 4 bases and at J to 6 bases, leaving 9 bases not matched to a gene. The CDR3 is made up of 15 amino acids. The CDR3 DNA reads TGTGCCAGCTCACGGGTAGCGGGGTTAGCGGATACGCAGTATTTT. The encoded protein is CASSRVAGLADTQYF.

This chain uses TRBV29-1 with TRBJ1-5; 7 positions match TRBD1. J was trimmed by 0 bases and V by 1 base; bases with no gene match: 12. Germline lookup yields CDR1 SQVTM and CDR2 ANQGSEA. CDR3 size: 18 residues. CDR3 sequence reads: CSVEGAGQGVHSNQPQHF. The DNA for the CDR3 is TGCAGCGTTGAAGGAGCCGGGCAGGGGGTTCATAGCAATCAGCCCCAGCATTTT. The full variable domain, its missing parts supplied by reference TRBV29-1 and TRBJ1-5, is SAVISQKPSRDICQRGTSLTIQCQVDSQVTMMFWYRQQPGQSLTLIATANQGSEATYESGFVIDKFPISRPNLTFSTLTVSNMSPEDSSIYLCSVEGAGQGVHSNQPQHFGDGTRLSIL.

In its sample, this clone was seen a few times. The CDR3 protein is CASSLPVIDGQETQYF. CDR3 sequence (DNA): TGTGCCAGCAGCTTACCGGTTATTGACGGACAAGAGACCCAGTACTTC. The V and J genes are TRBV7-9 and TRBJ2-5, with unresolved D. The V gene's germline CDR1 is SEHNR and CDR2 FQNEAQ (reference sequence). The CDR3 has 16 amino acids. Trimming pared 2 bases from V and 2 bases from J, leaving 15 bases between.

The DNA for the CDR3 is TGTGCCAGCAGTCGCCCGGGATACACCGGGGAGCTGTTTTTT. This sequence encodes CASSRPGYTGELFF. The rearrangement links TRBV5-4 to TRBJ2-2, with D perhaps matching TRBD2 (5 bases). Per germline, CDR1 SGHNT and CDR2 YYREEE (reference sequence). Trimming stripped 5 bases from V and 3 bases from J, with 11 bases between. The CDR3 has 14 residues.

The chain couples TRBV6-1 to TRBJ1-5; 11 bases agree with TRBD1. V was clipped by 6 bases and J by 7 bases; unmatched bases: 5. The length of the CDR3 is 14 residues. Germline values: CDR1 MNHNS, CDR2 SASEGT. The CDR3 bases are TGTGCCAGCAGCGGACAGGGGGCAAGGCAGCCCCAGCATTTT. Translation gives CASSGQGARQPQHF.

Points on this clone: The sample contains more than one DNA sequence encoding this CDR3. V is TRBV11-2 and J is TRBJ2-3; tentative D call: TRBD1 (6 bases). Germline V CDR1 and CDR2: SGHAT, FQNNGV. This CDR3 has 14 residues. Trimming removed 5 bases from V and 2 bases from J, with 11 bases in between. The CDR3 protein is CASSLDRSTDTQYF. The CDR3 coding sequence is TGTGCCAGCAGCCTGGACAGATCCACAGATACGCAGTATTTT.

This clone was counted a few times. The chain uses TRBV4-2 and TRBJ2-1; TRBD1 is a possible D gene (5 bases). The CDR3 runs to 16 residues. Germline loops: CDR1 LGHNA, CDR2 YNFKEQ. V was trimmed by 1 base and J by 3 bases, leaving 13 bases between them. In DNA, the CDR3 is TGTGCCAGCAGCCAAGTTCTCCAGGGTGGCTACAATGAGCAGTTCTTC. Translation: CASSQVLQGGYNEQFF.

A few counts support this clone. The genes are TRBV5-4 and TRBJ2-5; 11 bases agree with TRBD2. Germline V gene sequence: CDR1 SGHNT, CDR2 YYREEE (reference sequence). The CDR3 covers 14 residues. J gave up 5 bases and V 10 bases, and 10 bases lay outside the gene matches. The CDR3 reads CAFVAGGLFETQYF. CDR3 nucleotide sequence: TGTGCCTTTGTAGCGGGGGGGCTATTTGAGACCCAGTACTTC.

Within the sample, this clone is medium-sized. This chain connects TRBV2 to TRBJ1-3; tentatively, D is TRBD1 (5 bases). Per germline, CDR1 SNHLY and CDR2 FYNNEI. V was trimmed by 2 bases and J by 5 bases, leaving 7 bases between them. The CDR3 length is 13 residues. The DNA for the CDR3 is TGTGCCAGCAGTGAATACAGGCGAAACACCATATATTTT. Its translation: CASSEYRRNTIYF.

This clone was found once. The chain is built from TRBV10-1 and TRBJ2-1; 8 bases line up with TRBD1. The CDR3 loop spans 14 amino acids. V lost 2 bases to trimming and J lost 9 bases; unmatched junction nucleotides: 6. From germline, CDR1 is WNHNN and CDR2 SYGVQD (reference sequence). The CDR3 sequence: CASSEGQGSGEQFF. In nucleotides, the CDR3 is TGCGCCAGCAGTGAGGGACAGGGTAGCGGTGAGCAGTTCTTC.

The gene calls are TRBV5-6 and TRBJ2-3; D gene unclear. The CDR3 extends over 12 amino acids. Germline CDR1 reads SGHDT; CDR2 reads YYEEEE. The ends were cut back, 0 bases at V and 5 bases at J, with 4 bases in the middle. The CDR3 DNA is TGTGCCAGCAGCTTGGGGAGAGATACGCAGTATTTT. Protein: CASSLGRDTQYF.

In this sample, this clone turned up a few times. The rearrangement links TRBV19 to TRBJ2-3; TRBD2 aligns across 12 bases. The germline V gene has CDR1 LNHDA and CDR2 SQIVND (reference sequence). CDR3 length: 17 residues. Trimming at V came to 3 bases and at J to 0 bases, leaving 4 bases not matched to a gene. The CDR3 DNA reads TGTGCCAGTAGTATTCCTGGACTAGCGGGGAGCACAGATACGCAGTATTTT. Translating it yields CASSIPGLAGSTDTQYF.

This sequence joins TRBV7-3 and TRBJ1-5; D gene ambiguous. There are 12 residues in the CDR3. Trimming shortened V by 4 bases and J by 4 bases, and 5 bases separated the two germline ends. CDR1 and CDR2 (germline): SGHTA, FQGTGA. The CDR3 nucleotides are TGTGCCAGCAGCTCGCCAAATCAGCCCCAGCATTTT. Its translation is CASSSPNQPQHF.

The chain joins TRBV19 to TRBJ2-7; tentative D call: TRBD1 (6 bases). Per the germline V gene, CDR1 is LNHDA and CDR2 is SQIVND (reference sequence). This CDR3 has 13 residues. The V end was cut by 3 bases, the J end by 3 bases, with 9 bases between. The DNA for the CDR3 is TGTGCCAGTAGTATGGCCAGGGGCTACGAGCAGTACTTC. Encoded protein: CASSMARGYEQYF.

The chain has TRBV18 and TRBJ2-7; D might be TRBD1 (6 bases). V lost 3 bases to trimming and J lost 4 bases, with 13 bases between them. The CDR3 has 14 residues. Germline CDR1 and CDR2: KGHSH and LQKENI. CDR3 loop: CASSPVWTEYEQYF. CDR3 nucleotide sequence: TGTGCCAGCTCACCGGTTTGGACAGAGTACGAGCAGTACTTC.

This clone appeared once. This sequence joins TRBV2 and TRBJ1-4, with a weak D call TRBD1 (6 bases). V shed 6 bases and J shed 8 bases, with 7 bases lying between them. The CDR3 totals 11 residues. Germline CDR1 SNHLY, CDR2 FYNNEI. The CDR3 reads CASSGQEKLFF. In DNA form, the CDR3 reads TGTGCCAGCAGCGGACAGGAAAAACTGTTTTTT.

The V and J genes are TRBV6-5 and TRBJ1-2, with 8 bases that match TRBD1. Germline-derived CDR1 and CDR2 are MNHEY and SVGAGI. V shed 7 bases, J shed 4 bases, and the junction held 8 bases outside the gene matches. This CDR3 is built from 14 residues. The CDR3 nucleotides are TGTGCCAGCACTCACCCCACAGGGGGCTATGGCTACACCTTC. Translating gives CASTHPTGGYGYTF.

This rearrangement joins TRBV10-3 to TRBJ1-5; tentatively, D is TRBD1 (6 bases). The germline V gene has CDR1 ENHRY and CDR2 SYGVKD. The CDR3 runs to 14 residues. Trimming removed 10 bases at V and 0 bases at J, with 13 bases between. For the CDR3, the DNA is TGTGCCAGCGGTTCACAGGGTAGCAATCAGCCCCAGCATTTT. It yields the protein CASGSQGSNQPQHF.

V usage is TRBV6-6 and J usage is TRBJ2-7; either TRBD1 or TRBD2 may fit D (5 bases each). Germline V gives CDR1 MNHNY, CDR2 SVGAGI (reference sequence). The length of the CDR3 is 12 residues. V was clipped by 6 bases and J by 11 bases, with 17 bases between them. Written as DNA, the CDR3 is TGTGCCAGCAGCCCAACCTGGGGGTCTGAGTACTTC. Amino acid sequence: CASSPTWGSEYF.

The chain recombines TRBV18 with TRBJ1-6, with unresolved D. Germline V gene lookup returns CDR1 KGHSH and CDR2 LQKENI. The V end was cut by 1 base, the J end by 10 bases, with 14 bases between. The CDR3 contains 15 residues. The CDR3 loop reads CASSPLRDFGSPLHF. The CDR3 nucleotides are TGTGCCAGCTCACCACTCCGGGATTTTGGCTCACCCCTCCACTTT.

The chain carries TRBV5-8 and TRBJ2-4; D is ambiguous. The germline gives CDR1 SGHTS, CDR2 YDEGEE. CDR3 size: 13 residues. Trimming removed 0 bases at V and 9 bases at J, with 10 bases between. The CDR3 sequence is CASSLGTVAIQYF. CDR3 DNA: TGTGCCAGCAGCTTGGGTACAGTTGCCATTCAGTACTTC.